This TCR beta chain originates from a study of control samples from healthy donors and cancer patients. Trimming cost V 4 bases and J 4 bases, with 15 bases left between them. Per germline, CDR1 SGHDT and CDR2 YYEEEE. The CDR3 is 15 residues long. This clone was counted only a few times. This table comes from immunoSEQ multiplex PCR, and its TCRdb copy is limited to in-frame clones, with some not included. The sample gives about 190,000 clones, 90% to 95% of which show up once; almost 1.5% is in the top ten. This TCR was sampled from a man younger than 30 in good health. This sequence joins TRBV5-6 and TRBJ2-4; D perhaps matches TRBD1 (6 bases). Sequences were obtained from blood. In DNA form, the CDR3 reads TGTGCCAGCAGCCCTTCCGGGACACGGAAAAACATTCAGTACTTC. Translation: CASSPSGTRKNIQYF. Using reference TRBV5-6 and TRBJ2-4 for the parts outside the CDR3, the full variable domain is DAGVTQSPTHLIKTRGQQVTLRCSPKSGHDTVSWYQQALGQGPQFIFQYYEEEERQRGNFPDRFSGHQFPNYSSELNVNALLLGDSALYLCASSPSGTRKNIQYFGAGTRLSVL.